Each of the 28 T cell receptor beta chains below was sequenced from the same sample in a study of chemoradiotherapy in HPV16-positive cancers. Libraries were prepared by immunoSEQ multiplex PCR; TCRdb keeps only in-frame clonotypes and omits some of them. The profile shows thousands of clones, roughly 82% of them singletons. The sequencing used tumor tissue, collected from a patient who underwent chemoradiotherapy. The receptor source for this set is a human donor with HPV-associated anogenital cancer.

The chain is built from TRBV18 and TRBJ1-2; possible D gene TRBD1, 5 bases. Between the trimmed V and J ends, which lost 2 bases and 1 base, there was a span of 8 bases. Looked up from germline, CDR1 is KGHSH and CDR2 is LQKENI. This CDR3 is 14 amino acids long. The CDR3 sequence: CASSPTQDNYGYTF. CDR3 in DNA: TGTGCCAGCTCACCAACACAGGATAACTATGGCTACACCTTC. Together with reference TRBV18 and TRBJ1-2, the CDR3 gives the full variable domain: NAGVMQNPRHLVRRRGQEARLRCSPMKGHSHVYWYRQLPEEGLKFMVYLQKENIIDESGMPKERFSAEFPKEGPSILRIQQVVRGDSAAYFCASSPTQDNYGYTFGSGTRLTVV.

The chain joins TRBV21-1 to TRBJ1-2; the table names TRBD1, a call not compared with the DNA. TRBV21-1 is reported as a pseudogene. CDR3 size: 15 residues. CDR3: CASSKTGTGLDGYTF. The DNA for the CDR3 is TGTGCCAGCAGCAAAACCGGGACAGGGCTGGATGGCTACACCTTC.

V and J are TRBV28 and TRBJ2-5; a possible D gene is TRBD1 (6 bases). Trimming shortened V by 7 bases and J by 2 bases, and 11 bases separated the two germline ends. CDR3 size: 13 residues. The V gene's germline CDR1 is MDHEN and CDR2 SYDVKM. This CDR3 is CASTGAGQETQYF. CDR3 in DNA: TGTGCCAGCACAGGGGCGGGTCAAGAGACCCAGTACTTC.

The CDR3 DNA sequence: TGTGCCAGTATTCCGGGCGGGGCCTACGAGCAGTACTTC. This translates into CASIPGGAYEQYF. The chain employs TRBV19 and TRBJ2-7; D perhaps matches TRBD2 (6 bases). V lost 7 bases and J 2 bases, leaving 12 bases between the germline ends. The CDR3 sequence is 13 residues long. Per the germline V gene, CDR1 is LNHDA and CDR2 is SQIVND (reference sequence).

CDR3 nucleotides: TGTGCCAGCTCACAGGGGGGCAATCAGCCCCAGCATTTT. It yields the protein CASSQGGNQPQHF. The V and J genes are TRBV18 and TRBJ1-5; D is possibly TRBD1 (6 bases). The V end was cut by 4 bases, the J end by 2 bases, with 6 bases between. CDR1 is KGHSH and CDR2 is LQKENI in the germline V gene. The CDR3 contains 13 residues.

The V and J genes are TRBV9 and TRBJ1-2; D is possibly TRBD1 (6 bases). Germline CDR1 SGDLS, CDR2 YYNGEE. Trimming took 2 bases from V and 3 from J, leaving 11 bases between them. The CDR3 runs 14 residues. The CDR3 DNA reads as TGTGCCAGCAGCGTCGGGGGGCGCGACTATGGCTACACCTTC. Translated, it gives CASSVGGRDYGYTF.

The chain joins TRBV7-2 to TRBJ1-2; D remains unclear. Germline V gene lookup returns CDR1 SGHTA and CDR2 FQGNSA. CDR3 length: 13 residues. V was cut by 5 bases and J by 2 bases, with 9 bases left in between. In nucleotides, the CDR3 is TGTGCCAGCAGCCCGGGCCCCAACTATGGCTACACCTTC. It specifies CASSPGPNYGYTF. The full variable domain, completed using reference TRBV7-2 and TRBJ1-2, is GAGVSQSPSNKVTEKGKDVELRCDPISGHTALYWYRQSLGQGLEFLIYFQGNSAPDKSGLPSDRFSAERTGGSVSTLTIQRTQQEDSAVYLCASSPGPNYGYTFGSGTRLTVV.

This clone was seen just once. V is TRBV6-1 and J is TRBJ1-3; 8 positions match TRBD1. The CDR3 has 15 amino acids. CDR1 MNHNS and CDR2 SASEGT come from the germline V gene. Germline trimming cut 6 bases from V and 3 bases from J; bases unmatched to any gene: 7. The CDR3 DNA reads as TGTGCCAGCAGCACAGGGGGTTCGGGTGGAAACACCATATATTTT. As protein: CASSTGGSGGNTIYF.

The CDR3 sequence is CASSAAGQGYGYTF. CDR3 in DNA: TGCGCCAGCAGCGCGGCAGGGCAGGGCTATGGCTACACCTTC. The gene calls are TRBV5-1 and TRBJ1-2; possibly TRBD1 for D (5 bases). This CDR3 is 14 amino acids long. V was clipped by 4 bases and J by 4 bases, with 14 bases between them. The germline V gene encodes CDR1 SGHRS and CDR2 YFSETQ.

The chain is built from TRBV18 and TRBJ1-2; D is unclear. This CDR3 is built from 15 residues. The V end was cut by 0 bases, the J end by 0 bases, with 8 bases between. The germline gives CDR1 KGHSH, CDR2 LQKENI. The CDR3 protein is CASSPPDGPNYGYTF. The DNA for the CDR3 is TGTGCCAGCTCACCACCGGACGGACCTAACTATGGCTACACCTTC.

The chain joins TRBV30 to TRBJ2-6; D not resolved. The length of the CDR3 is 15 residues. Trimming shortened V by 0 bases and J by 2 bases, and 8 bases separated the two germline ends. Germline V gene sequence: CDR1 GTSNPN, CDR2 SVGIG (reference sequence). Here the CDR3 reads CAWSVLDPGANVLTF. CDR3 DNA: TGTGCCTGGAGTGTTTTAGACCCTGGGGCCAACGTCCTGACTTTC.

The CDR3 DNA reads as TGTGCCAGCAGCTTAGCAGGGGAAGGGGGCACTGAAGCTTTCTTT. Protein sequence: CASSLAGEGGTEAFF. The rearrangement links TRBV7-3 to TRBJ1-1; a possible D gene is TRBD1 (6 bases). The CDR3 loop spans 15 amino acids. V was trimmed by 2 bases and J by 4 bases, leaving 14 bases between them. Per the germline V gene, CDR1 is SGHTA and CDR2 is FQGTGA.

The CDR3 sequence is CASSFSYNEQFF. The CDR3 nucleotides are TGTGCCAGCAGCTTCTCCTACAATGAGCAGTTCTTC. V usage is TRBV7-2 and J usage is TRBJ2-1, with no clear D. V gave up 3 bases and J gave up 0 bases, with 0 bases separating them. Germline V gives CDR1 SGHTA, CDR2 FQGNSA. The CDR3 is made up of 12 amino acids.

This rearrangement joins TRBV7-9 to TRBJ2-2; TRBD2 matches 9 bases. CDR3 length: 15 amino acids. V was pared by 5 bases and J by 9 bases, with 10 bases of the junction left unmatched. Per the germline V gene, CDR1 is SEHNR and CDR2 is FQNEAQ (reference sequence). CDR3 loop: CASSQPGLANRELFF. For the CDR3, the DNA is TGTGCCAGCAGCCAACCGGGACTAGCAAATAGGGAGCTGTTTTTT.

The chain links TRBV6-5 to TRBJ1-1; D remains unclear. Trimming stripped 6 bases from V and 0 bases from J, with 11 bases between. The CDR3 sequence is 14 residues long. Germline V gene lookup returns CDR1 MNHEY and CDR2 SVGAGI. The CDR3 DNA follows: TGTGCCAGCAGCCTCGACGGGGTGAACACTGAAGCTTTCTTT. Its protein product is CASSLDGVNTEAFF.

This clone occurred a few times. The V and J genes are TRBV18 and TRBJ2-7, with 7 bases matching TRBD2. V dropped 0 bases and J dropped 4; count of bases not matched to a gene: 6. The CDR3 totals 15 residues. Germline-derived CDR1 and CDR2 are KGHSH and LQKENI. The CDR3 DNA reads TGTGCCAGCTCACCACCGGGGAGTAGCGGGTACGAGCAGTACTTC. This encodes CASSPPGSSGYEQYF.

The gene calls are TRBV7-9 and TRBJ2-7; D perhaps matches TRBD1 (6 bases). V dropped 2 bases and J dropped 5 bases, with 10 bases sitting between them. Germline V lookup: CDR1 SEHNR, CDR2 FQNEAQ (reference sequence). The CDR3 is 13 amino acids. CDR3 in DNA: TGTGCCAGCAGCTTATCAGGGGTTGACGAGCAGTACTTC. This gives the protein CASSLSGVDEQYF.

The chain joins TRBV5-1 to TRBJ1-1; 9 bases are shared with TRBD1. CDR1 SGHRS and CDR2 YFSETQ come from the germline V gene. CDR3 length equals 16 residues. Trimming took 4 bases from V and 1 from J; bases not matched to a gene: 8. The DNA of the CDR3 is TGCGCCAGCAGCCTGCCCGGGACAGGGAAGAACACTGAAGCTTTCTTT. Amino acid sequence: CASSLPGTGKNTEAFF.

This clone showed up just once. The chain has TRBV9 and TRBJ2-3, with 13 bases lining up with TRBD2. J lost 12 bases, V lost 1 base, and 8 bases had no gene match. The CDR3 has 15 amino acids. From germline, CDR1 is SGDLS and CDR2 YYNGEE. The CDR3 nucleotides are TGTGCCAGCAGCGTAAGGACTAGCGGGGGCGGGGAACAGTATTTT. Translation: CASSVRTSGGGEQYF.

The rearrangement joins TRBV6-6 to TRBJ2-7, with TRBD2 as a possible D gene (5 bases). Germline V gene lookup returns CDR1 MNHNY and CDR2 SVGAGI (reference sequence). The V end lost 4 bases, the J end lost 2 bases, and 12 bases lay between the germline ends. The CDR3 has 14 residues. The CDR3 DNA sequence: TGTGCCAGCAGTTCGCCGGGAACCGCCTACGAGCAGTACTTC. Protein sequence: CASSSPGTAYEQYF.

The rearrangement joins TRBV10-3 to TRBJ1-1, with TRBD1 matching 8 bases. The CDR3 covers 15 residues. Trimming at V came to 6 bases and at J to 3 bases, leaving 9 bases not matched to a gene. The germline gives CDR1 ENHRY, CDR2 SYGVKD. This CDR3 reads CAISRNRGADTEAFF. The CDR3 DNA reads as TGTGCCATCAGCCGAAACAGGGGGGCGGACACTGAAGCTTTCTTT.

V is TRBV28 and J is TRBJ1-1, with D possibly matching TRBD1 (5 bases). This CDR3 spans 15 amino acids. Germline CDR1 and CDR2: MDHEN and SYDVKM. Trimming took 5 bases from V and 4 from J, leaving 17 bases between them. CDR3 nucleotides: TGTGCCAGCAGTCCACCATCGGGTCAGGGCACTGAAGCTTTCTTT. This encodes CASSPPSGQGTEAFF.

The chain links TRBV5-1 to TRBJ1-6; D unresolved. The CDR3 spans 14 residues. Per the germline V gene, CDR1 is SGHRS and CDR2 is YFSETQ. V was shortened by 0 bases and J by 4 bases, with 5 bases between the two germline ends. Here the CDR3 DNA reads TGCGCCAGCAGCTTGGACGGTTATAATTCACCCCTCCACTTT. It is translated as CASSLDGYNSPLHF.

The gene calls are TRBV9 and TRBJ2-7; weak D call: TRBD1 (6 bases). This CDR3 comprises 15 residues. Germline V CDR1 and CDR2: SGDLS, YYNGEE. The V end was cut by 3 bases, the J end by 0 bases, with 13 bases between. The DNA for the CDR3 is TGTGCCAGCAGCGGTTCCGGGACACCCTCCTACGAGCAGTACTTC. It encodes CASSGSGTPSYEQYF.

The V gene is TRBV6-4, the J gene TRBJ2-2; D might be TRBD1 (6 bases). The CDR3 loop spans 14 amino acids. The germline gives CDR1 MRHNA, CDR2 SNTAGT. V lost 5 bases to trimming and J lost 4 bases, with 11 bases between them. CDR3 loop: CASSLTGITGELFF. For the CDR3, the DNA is TGTGCCAGCAGTCTTACAGGGATCACCGGGGAGCTGTTTTTT.

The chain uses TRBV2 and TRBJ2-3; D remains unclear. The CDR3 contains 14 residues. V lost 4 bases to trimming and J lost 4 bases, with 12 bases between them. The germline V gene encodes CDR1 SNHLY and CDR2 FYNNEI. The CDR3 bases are TGTGCCAGCAGTGTCCAATTTTCGGCAGATACGCAGTATTTT. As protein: CASSVQFSADTQYF.

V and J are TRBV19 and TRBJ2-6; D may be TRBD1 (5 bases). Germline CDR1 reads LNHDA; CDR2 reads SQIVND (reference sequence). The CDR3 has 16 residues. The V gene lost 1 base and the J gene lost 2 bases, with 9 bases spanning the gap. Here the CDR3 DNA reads TGTGCCAGTAGTATAGTATCAGGGCCTGGGGCCAACGTCCTGACTTTC. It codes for CASSIVSGPGANVLTF.

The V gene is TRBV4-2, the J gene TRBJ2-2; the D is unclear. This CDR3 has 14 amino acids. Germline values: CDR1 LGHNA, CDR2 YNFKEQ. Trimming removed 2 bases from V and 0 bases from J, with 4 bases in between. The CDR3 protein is CASSQYPNTGELFF. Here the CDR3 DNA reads TGTGCCAGCAGCCAATATCCGAACACCGGGGAGCTGTTTTTT.